The rows below give T cell receptor beta chains drawn from one sample of a study of blood T cell repertoires in COVID-19. This table comes from immunoSEQ multiplex PCR, and its TCRdb copy is limited to in-frame clones, with some not included. The sample holds about 160,000 clones, roughly 80% seen once. The sample comprised PBMCs or T cells enriched from blood (not recorded which). These receptors all come from a woman aged 40 to 49 with acute COVID-19. Both conserved end residues are trimmed from each CDR3.

len	v_gene	j_gene	CDR3aa
13	TRBV25-1	TRBJ2-5	ASSEPTGVSETQY
12	TRBV4-1	TRBJ1-1	ASSQDGLARKAF
14	TRBV2	TRBJ1-2	ASSERAGQFDYGYT
11	TRBV30	TRBJ1-1	AWEQGANTEAF
15	TRBV4-1	TRBJ1-1	ASSQDVGTGMNTEAF
13	TRBV14	TRBJ2-3	ASSQEELRGDTQY
12	TRBV7-9	TRBJ1-1	ASSSDSMNTEAF
16	TRBV4-1	TRBJ2-3	ASSQASLAGGSGDTQY
13	TRBV2	TRBJ2-1	ASRDPGQGAYEQF
13	TRBV15	TRBJ2-2	ATSRGGNYAGELF
13	TRBV9	TRBJ1-1	ASSVGPGENTEAF
13	TRBV28	TRBJ1-5	ASSPTGSSNQPQH
15	TRBV18	TRBJ2-3	ASSRVIGLAETDTQY
14	TRBV4-2	TRBJ2-3	ASSPSTTRATDTQY
10	TRBV5-6	TRBJ1-2	ASSLVLNGYT